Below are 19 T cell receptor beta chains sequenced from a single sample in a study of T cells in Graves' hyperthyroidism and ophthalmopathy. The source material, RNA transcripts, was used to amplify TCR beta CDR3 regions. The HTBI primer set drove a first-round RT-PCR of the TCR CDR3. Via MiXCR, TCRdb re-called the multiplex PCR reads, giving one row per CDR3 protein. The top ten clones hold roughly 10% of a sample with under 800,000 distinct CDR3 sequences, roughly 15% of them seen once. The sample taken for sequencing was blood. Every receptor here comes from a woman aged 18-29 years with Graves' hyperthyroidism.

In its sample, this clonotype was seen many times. The DNA for the CDR3 is TGTGCCAGCTCAATTCGGGAAAGGGTGAACACTGAAGCTTTCTTT. Its protein is CASSIRERVNTEAFF. V and J are TRBV18 and TRBJ1-1; no firm D call. Trimming pared 5 bases from V and 0 bases from J, leaving 13 bases between. The CDR3 spans 15 residues. Germline CDR1 reads KGHSH; CDR2 reads LQKENI.

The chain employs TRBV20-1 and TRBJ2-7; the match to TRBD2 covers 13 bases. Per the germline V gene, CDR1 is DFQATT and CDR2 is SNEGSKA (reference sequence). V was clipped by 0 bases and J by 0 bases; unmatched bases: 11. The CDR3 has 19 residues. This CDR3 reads CSARDWTSGSSSSSYEQYF. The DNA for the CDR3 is TGCAGTGCTAGAGATTGGACTAGCGGGAGTTCTTCGAGCTCCTACGAGCAGTACTTC.

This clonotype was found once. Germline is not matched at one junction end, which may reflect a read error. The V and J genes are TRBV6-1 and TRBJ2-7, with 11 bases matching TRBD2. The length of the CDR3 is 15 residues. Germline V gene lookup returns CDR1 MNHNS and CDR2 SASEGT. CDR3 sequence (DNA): TGTGCCAGCAGCCGACTAGCGGGACTCTCCTACGAGCAGCACTTC. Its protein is CASSRLAGLSYEQHF.

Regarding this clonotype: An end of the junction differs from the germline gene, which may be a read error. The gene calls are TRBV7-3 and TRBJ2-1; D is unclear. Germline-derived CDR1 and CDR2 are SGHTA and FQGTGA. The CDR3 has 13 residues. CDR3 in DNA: TGTGCCAGCAGCTTATCAGTCTACAATGAGCAGTCCTTC. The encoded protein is CASSLSVYNEQSF.

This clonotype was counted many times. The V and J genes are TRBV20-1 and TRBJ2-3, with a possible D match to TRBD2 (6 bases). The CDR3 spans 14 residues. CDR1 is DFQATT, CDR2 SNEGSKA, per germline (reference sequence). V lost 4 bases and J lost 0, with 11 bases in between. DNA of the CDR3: TGCAGTGCTATGCGGGGAGCTAGCACAGATACGCAGTATTTT. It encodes CSAMRGASTDTQYF.

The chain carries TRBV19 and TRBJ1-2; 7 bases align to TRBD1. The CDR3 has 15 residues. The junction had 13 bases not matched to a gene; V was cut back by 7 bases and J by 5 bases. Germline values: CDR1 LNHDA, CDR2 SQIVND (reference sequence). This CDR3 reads CASTAADRSPYGYTF. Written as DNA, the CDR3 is TGTGCCAGTACCGCGGCGGACAGGTCCCCATATGGCTACACCTTC.

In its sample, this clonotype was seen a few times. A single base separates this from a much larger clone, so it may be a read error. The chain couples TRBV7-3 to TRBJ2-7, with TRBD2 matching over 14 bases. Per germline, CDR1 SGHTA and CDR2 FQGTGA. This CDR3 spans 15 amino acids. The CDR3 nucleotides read TGTACCAGCAGCTTAGCGGGACTAGCGGGAGACGAGCAGTACTTC. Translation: CTSSLAGLAGDEQYF.

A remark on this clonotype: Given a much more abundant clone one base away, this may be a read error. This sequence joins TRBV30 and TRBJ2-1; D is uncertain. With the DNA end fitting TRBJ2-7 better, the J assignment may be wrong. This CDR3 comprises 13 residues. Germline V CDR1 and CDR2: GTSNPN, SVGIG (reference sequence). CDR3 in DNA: TGTGCCTGGAGAATGGAAAGCGTCAATGAGCAGTACTTC. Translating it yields CAWRMESVNEQYF.

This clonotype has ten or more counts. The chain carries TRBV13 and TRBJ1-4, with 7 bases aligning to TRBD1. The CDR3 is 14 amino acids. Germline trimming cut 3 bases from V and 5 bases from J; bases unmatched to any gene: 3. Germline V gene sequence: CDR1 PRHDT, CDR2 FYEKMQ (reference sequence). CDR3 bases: TGTGCCAGCAGCTTTGGGACAGAGAATGAAAAACTGTTTTTT. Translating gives CASSFGTENEKLFF.

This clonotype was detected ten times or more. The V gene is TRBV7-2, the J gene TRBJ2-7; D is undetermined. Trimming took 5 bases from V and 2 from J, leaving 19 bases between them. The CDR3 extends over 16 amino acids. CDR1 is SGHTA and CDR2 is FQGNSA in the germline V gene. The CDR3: CASSTSSRPLTYEQYF. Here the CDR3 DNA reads TGTGCCAGCAGCACCTCTAGTCGGCCCCTCACCTACGAGCAGTACTTC.

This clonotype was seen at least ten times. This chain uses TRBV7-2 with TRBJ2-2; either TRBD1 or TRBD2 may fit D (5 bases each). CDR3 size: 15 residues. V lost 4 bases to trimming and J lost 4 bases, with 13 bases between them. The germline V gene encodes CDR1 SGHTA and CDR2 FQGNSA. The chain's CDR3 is CASSSWFGGTGELFF. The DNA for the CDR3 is TGTGCCAGCAGCTCATGGTTTGGGGGCACCGGGGAGCTGTTTTTT.

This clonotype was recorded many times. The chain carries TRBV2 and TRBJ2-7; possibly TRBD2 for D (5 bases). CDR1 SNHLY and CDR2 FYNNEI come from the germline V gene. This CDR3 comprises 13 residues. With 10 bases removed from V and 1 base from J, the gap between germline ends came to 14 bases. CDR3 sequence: CATCKDFSYEQYF. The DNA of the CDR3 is TGTGCCACCTGCAAGGACTTTTCCTACGAGCAGTACTTC.

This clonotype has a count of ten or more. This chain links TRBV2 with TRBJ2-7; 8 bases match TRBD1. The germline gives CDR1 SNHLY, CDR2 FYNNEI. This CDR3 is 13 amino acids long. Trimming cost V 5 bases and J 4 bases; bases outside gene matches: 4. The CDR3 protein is CASSTQGGYEQYF. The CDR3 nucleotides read TGTGCCAGCAGTACACAGGGGGGATACGAGCAGTACTTC.

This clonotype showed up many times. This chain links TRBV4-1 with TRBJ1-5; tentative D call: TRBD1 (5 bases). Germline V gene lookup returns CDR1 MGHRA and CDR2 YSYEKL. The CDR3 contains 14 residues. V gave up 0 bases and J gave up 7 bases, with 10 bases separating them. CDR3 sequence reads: CASSQDRGVQPQHF. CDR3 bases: TGCGCCAGCAGCCAAGATCGAGGGGTGCAGCCCCAGCATTTT.

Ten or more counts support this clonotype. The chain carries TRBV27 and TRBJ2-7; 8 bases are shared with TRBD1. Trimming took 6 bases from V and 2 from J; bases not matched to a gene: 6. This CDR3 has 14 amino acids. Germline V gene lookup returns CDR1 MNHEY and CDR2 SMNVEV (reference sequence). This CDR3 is CASSLGTGPYEQYF. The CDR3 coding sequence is TGTGCCAGCAGCCTAGGGACAGGTCCCTACGAGCAGTACTTC.

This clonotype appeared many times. The CDR3 reads CASSSSSTGWDEKLFF. The CDR3 DNA follows: TGTGCCAGCAGCTCATCGTCGACAGGGTGGGATGAAAAACTGTTTTTT. The genes are TRBV3-1 and TRBJ1-4, with 7 bases fitting TRBD1. CDR3 length equals 16 residues. After removal of 5 bases from V and 6 bases from J, the junction contained 12 bases not matched to a gene. Germline-derived CDR1 and CDR2 are LGHDT and YNNKEL (reference sequence). Full variable domain (rest looked up from reference TRBV3-1 and TRBJ1-4): DTAVSQTPKYLVTQMGNDKSIKCEQNLGHDTMYWYKQDSKKFLKIMFSYNNKELIINETVPNRFSPKSPDKAHLNLHINSLELGDSAVYFCASSSSSTGWDEKLFFGSGTQLSVL.

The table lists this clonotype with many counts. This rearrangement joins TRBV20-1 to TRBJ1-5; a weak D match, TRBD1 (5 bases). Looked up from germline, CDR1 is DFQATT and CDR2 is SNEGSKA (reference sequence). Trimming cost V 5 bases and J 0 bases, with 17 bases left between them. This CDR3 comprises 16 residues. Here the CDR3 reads CSAQGTAPFSNQPQHF. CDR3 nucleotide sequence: TGCAGTGCTCAGGGAACAGCACCCTTTAGCAATCAGCCCCAGCATTTT.

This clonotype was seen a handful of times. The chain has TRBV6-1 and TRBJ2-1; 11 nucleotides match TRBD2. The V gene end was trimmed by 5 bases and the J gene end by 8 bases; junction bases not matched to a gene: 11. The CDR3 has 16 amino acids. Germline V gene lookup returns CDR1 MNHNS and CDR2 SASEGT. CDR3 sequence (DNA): TGTGCCAGCAGTACGATCGATAGCGGGAGGGCCGATGAGCAGTTCTTC. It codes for CASSTIDSGRADEQFF.

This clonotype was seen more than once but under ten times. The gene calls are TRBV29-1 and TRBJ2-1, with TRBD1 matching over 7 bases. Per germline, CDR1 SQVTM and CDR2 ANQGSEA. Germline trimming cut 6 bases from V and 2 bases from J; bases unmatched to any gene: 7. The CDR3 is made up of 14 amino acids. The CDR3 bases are TGCAGCGTACCTGGGACAGCAGCCTACAATGAGCAGTTCTTC. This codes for CSVPGTAAYNEQFF.